The TCR beta chain described here comes from a study of PD-1 and CTLA-4 blockade in melanoma. This clone has only one observation. With 5 bases clipped from V and 6 bases from J, the junction kept 7 bases outside the gene matches. The CDR3 totals 15 residues. Germline V gene data show CDR1 as SNHLY and CDR2 as FYNNEI. Here immunoSEQ multiplex PCR was the method, and the copy in TCRdb shows in-frame clones only, minus some. Among 23,000 or so clones listed, around 88% were seen once. This material consisted of CD8+ T cells from peripheral blood, taken before anti-PD-1 treatment. The receptor was derived from a human donor with melanoma. The V gene is TRBV2, the J gene TRBJ1-2, with 12 bases lining up with TRBD1. CDR3 sequence: CASSPTGQGADGYTF. The DNA for the CDR3 is TGTGCCAGCAGTCCAACGGGACAGGGGGCTGATGGCTACACCTTC. The entire variable domain, with the rest obtained from reference TRBV2 and TRBJ1-2, is as follows: EPEVTQTPSHQVTQMGQEVILRCVPISNHLYFYWYRQILGQKVEFLVSFYNNEISEKSEIFDDQFSVERPDGSNFTLKIRSTKLEDSAMYFCASSPTGQGADGYTFGSGTRLTVV.